Listed below are T cell receptor beta chains from one sample, sequenced in a study of identical twins. MiXCR was run by TCRdb on the 5' RACE reads, yielding one entry per CDR3 protein. The data hold a few hundred thousand distinct CDR3 sequences, with 6.5% observed a single time. The same data also went into a second study, on T cells expressing NK-cell markers.

What was sequenced was CD8+ T cells sorted from blood. Every receptor here comes from a woman aged 18-29 years in good health. CDR3s include the opening cysteine and the closing phenylalanine or tryptophan. The order of the fields is clone size, D gene, J gene, V gene, CDR3 protein, CDR3 DNA. D genes are given only for firm matches. Clone size is stated in some rows and not others, as once, few, many or a class when expanded.

clone_size: many; d_call: TRBD2; j_call: TRBJ2-2; v_call: TRBV12-3/TRBV12-4; cdr3_aa: CASQWGGTGELFF; cdr3_nt: TGTGCCAGCCAGTGGGGAGGGACCGGGGAGCTGTTTTTT
clone_size: .; d_call: TRBD1; j_call: TRBJ2-1; v_call: TRBV4-1; cdr3_aa: CASSPQGTPYNEQFF; cdr3_nt: TGCGCCAGCAGCCCACAGGGGACCCCCTACAATGAGCAGTTCTTC
clone_size: many; d_call: TRBD2; j_call: TRBJ2-7; v_call: TRBV7-9; cdr3_aa: CASSLTSGGPAYEQYF; cdr3_nt: TGTGCCAGCAGCCTAACTAGCGGGGGGCCGGCCTACGAGCAGTACTTC
clone_size: .; d_call: .; j_call: TRBJ2-1; v_call: TRBV4-1; cdr3_aa: CASSQLELDTEQFF; cdr3_nt: TGCGCCAGCAGCCAACTCGAACTAGACACTGAGCAGTTCTTC
clone_size: few; d_call: .; j_call: TRBJ2-2; v_call: TRBV6-1; cdr3_aa: CAISEGTGELFF; cdr3_nt: TGTGCCATCTCCGAGGGCACCGGGGAGCTGTTTTTT
clone_size: many; d_call: .; j_call: TRBJ2-7; v_call: TRBV7-8; cdr3_aa: CASSLARGGEQYF; cdr3_nt: TGTGCCAGCAGCTTAGCGAGGGGAGGCGAGCAGTACTTC
clone_size: .; d_call: .; j_call: TRBJ1-2; v_call: TRBV9; cdr3_aa: CASSESEGYGYTF; cdr3_nt: TGTGCCAGCAGCGAGTCTGAAGGCTATGGCTACACCTTC
clone_size: few; d_call: .; j_call: TRBJ2-7; v_call: TRBV7-9; cdr3_aa: CASSSSSGAGYEQYF; cdr3_nt: TGTGCCAGCAGCTCTTCGTCAGGGGCGGGGTACGAGCAGTACTTC
clone_size: many; d_call: .; j_call: TRBJ2-5; v_call: TRBV10-2; cdr3_aa: CASSEAVEETQYF; cdr3_nt: TGCGCCAGCAGTGAGGCAGTCGAAGAGACCCAGTACTTC
clone_size: many; d_call: TRBD2; j_call: TRBJ2-7; v_call: TRBV18; cdr3_aa: CASSHTSGSSYEQYF; cdr3_nt: TGTGCCAGCTCTCATACTAGCGGCTCGTCCTACGAGCAGTACTTC
clone_size: few; d_call: TRBD2; j_call: TRBJ2-3; v_call: TRBV9; cdr3_aa: CASSVERGGEADTQYF; cdr3_nt: TGTGCCAGCAGCGTAGAGCGCGGGGGGGAAGCCGATACGCAGTATTTT
clone_size: many; d_call: TRBD1; j_call: TRBJ2-4; v_call: TRBV7-9; cdr3_aa: CASSLEGTAPVDIQYF; cdr3_nt: TGTGCCAGCAGCTTAGAGGGGACAGCTCCGGTAGACATTCAGTACTTC
clone_size: few; d_call: .; j_call: TRBJ2-7; v_call: TRBV6-2/TRBV6-3; cdr3_aa: CASSRIGPSYEQYF; cdr3_nt: TGTGCCAGCAGCCGAATCGGGCCCTCCTACGAGCAGTACTTC
clone_size: .; d_call: .; j_call: TRBJ2-3; v_call: TRBV12-3/TRBV12-4; cdr3_aa: CASSGRGGTDTQYF; cdr3_nt: TGTGCCAGCAGTGGACGAGGTGGCACAGATACGCAGTATTTT
clone_size: .; d_call: .; j_call: TRBJ2-7; v_call: TRBV6-2/TRBV6-3; cdr3_aa: CASSYPPDGKGEQYF; cdr3_nt: TGTGCCAGCAGTTACCCCCCCGATGGCAAGGGTGAGCAGTACTTC
clone_size: .; d_call: .; j_call: TRBJ1-4; v_call: TRBV27; cdr3_aa: CASSAGTPTNEKLFF; cdr3_nt: TGTGCCAGCTCGGCAGGGACACCAACTAATGAAAAACTGTTTTTT
clone_size: many; d_call: .; j_call: TRBJ2-7; v_call: TRBV15; cdr3_aa: CATSRDLSGAYEQYF; cdr3_nt: TGTGCCACCAGCAGAGATCTGTCGGGGGCCTACGAGCAGTACTTC
clone_size: few; d_call: TRBD1; j_call: TRBJ2-7; v_call: TRBV6-1; cdr3_aa: CASRGKGQGIIYEQYF; cdr3_nt: TGTGCCAGCAGGGGTAAGGGACAGGGGATTATCTACGAGCAGTACTTC
clone_size: many; d_call: TRBD1; j_call: TRBJ1-2; v_call: TRBV9; cdr3_aa: CASSVTGQGNYGYTF; cdr3_nt: TGTGCCAGCAGCGTAACAGGACAGGGCAACTATGGCTACACCTTC
clone_size: many; d_call: .; j_call: TRBJ1-1; v_call: TRBV7-9; cdr3_aa: CASSFDTNTEAFF; cdr3_nt: TGTGCCAGCAGCTTTGACACGAACACTGAAGCTTTCTTT
clone_size: .; d_call: .; j_call: TRBJ2-3; v_call: TRBV11-3; cdr3_aa: CASSLRGGRVDTQYF; cdr3_nt: TGTGCCAGCAGCTTAAGAGGGGGACGGGTAGATACGCAGTATTTT
clone_size: .; d_call: TRBD2; j_call: TRBJ2-3; v_call: TRBV15; cdr3_aa: CATSGTSGGGPVTDTQYF; cdr3_nt: TGTGCCACCAGCGGGACTAGCGGGGGGGGTCCGGTAACAGATACGCAGTATTTT
clone_size: many; d_call: .; j_call: TRBJ1-3; v_call: TRBV12-3/TRBV12-4; cdr3_aa: CASSLKGSGNTIYF; cdr3_nt: TGTGCCAGCAGTTTAAAGGGATCTGGAAACACCATATATTTT
clone_size: many; d_call: .; j_call: TRBJ2-4; v_call: TRBV20-1; cdr3_aa: CSATPEVVQNIQYF; cdr3_nt: TGCAGTGCTACCCCGGAAGTAGTCCAAAACATTCAGTACTTC
clone_size: many; d_call: TRBD1; j_call: TRBJ2-7; v_call: TRBV7-8; cdr3_aa: CASSFLRDRGFREQYF; cdr3_nt: TGTGCCAGCAGCTTTTTGAGGGACAGGGGCTTCCGCGAGCAGTACTTC
clone_size: .; d_call: .; j_call: TRBJ1-5; v_call: TRBV25-1; cdr3_aa: CASSESTTYNQPQHF; cdr3_nt: TGTGCCAGCAGTGAATCTACGACGTACAATCAGCCCCAGCATTTT
clone_size: many; d_call: .; j_call: TRBJ2-1; v_call: TRBV11-2; cdr3_aa: CASDTGDRGSYNEQFF; cdr3_nt: TGTGCCAGCGATACCGGGGACCGGGGCTCCTACAATGAGCAGTTCTTC
clone_size: few; d_call: TRBD1; j_call: TRBJ2-7; v_call: TRBV27; cdr3_aa: CASSLPGQGRSEQYF; cdr3_nt: TGTGCCAGCAGTTTACCTGGACAGGGACGCTCCGAGCAGTACTTC
clone_size: few; d_call: .; j_call: TRBJ1-1; v_call: TRBV6-5; cdr3_aa: CASSYTTAPNTEAFF; cdr3_nt: TGTGCCAGCAGTTATACTACAGCGCCGAACACTGAAGCTTTCTTT
clone_size: .; d_call: TRBD1; j_call: TRBJ1-2; v_call: TRBV12-3/TRBV12-4; cdr3_aa: CASRSDRGYGYTF; cdr3_nt: TGTGCCAGCAGATCCGACAGGGGGTATGGCTACACCTTC
clone_size: many; d_call: .; j_call: TRBJ2-7; v_call: TRBV11-2; cdr3_aa: CASTPSHLYEQYF; cdr3_nt: TGTGCCAGCACACCCAGCCACCTCTACGAGCAGTACTTC
clone_size: .; d_call: .; j_call: TRBJ2-7; v_call: TRBV6-1; cdr3_aa: CASSTPISYEQYF; cdr3_nt: TGTGCCAGCAGTACCCCCATCTCCTACGAGCAGTACTTC
clone_size: .; d_call: .; j_call: TRBJ1-5; v_call: TRBV7-9; cdr3_aa: CASSSARDNQPQHF; cdr3_nt: TGTGCCAGCAGCTCGGCAAGAGACAATCAGCCCCAGCATTTT
clone_size: .; d_call: .; j_call: TRBJ1-5; v_call: TRBV6-2/TRBV6-3; cdr3_aa: CASSYPGSRQPQHF; cdr3_nt: TGTGCCAGCAGTTATCCAGGGTCAAGACAGCCCCAGCATTTT
clone_size: few; d_call: .; j_call: TRBJ2-1; v_call: TRBV27; cdr3_aa: CASSSSVGNEQFF; cdr3_nt: TGTGCCAGCAGTTCGTCGGTCGGAAATGAGCAGTTCTTC
clone_size: .; d_call: TRBD1; j_call: TRBJ1-1; v_call: TRBV7-9; cdr3_aa: CASRGPGTALYEAFF; cdr3_nt: TGTGCCAGCAGAGGACCCGGGACAGCACTATATGAAGCTTTCTTT
clone_size: .; d_call: TRBD2; j_call: TRBJ2-2; v_call: TRBV7-9; cdr3_aa: CASSQERAGANTGELFF; cdr3_nt: TGTGCCAGCAGCCAGGAGCGGGCGGGGGCGAACACCGGGGAGCTGTTTTTT
clone_size: .; d_call: .; j_call: TRBJ1-2; v_call: TRBV14; cdr3_aa: CASSQDRMAYYGYTF; cdr3_nt: TGTGCCAGCAGCCAAGATCGGATGGCGTACTATGGCTACACCTTC
clone_size: .; d_call: TRBD2; j_call: TRBJ2-7; v_call: TRBV20-1; cdr3_aa: CSAPSGMRSYEQYF; cdr3_nt: TGCAGTGCCCCTAGCGGGATGAGGTCCTACGAGCAGTACTTC
clone_size: many; d_call: .; j_call: TRBJ2-4; v_call: TRBV2; cdr3_aa: CASKDAKNIQYF; cdr3_nt: TGTGCCAGCAAAGATGCCAAAAACATTCAGTACTTC
clone_size: many; d_call: .; j_call: TRBJ2-5; v_call: TRBV7-9; cdr3_aa: CASSFGRQETQYF; cdr3_nt: TGTGCCAGCAGCTTTGGACGGCAAGAGACCCAGTACTTC
clone_size: .; d_call: .; j_call: TRBJ2-3; v_call: TRBV4-2; cdr3_aa: CASSRGLVSTDTQYF; cdr3_nt: TGTGCCAGCAGTCGTGGACTGGTAAGCACAGATACGCAGTATTTT
clone_size: .; d_call: TRBD1; j_call: TRBJ2-7; v_call: TRBV7-3; cdr3_aa: CASSPEDRGEQYF; cdr3_nt: TGTGCCAGCAGCCCAGAAGACAGGGGCGAGCAGTACTTC
clone_size: .; d_call: .; j_call: TRBJ2-7; v_call: TRBV5-6; cdr3_aa: CASSLQWGPAEQYF; cdr3_nt: TGTGCCAGCAGCTTGCAATGGGGGCCGGCCGAGCAGTACTTC
clone_size: many; d_call: .; j_call: TRBJ2-1; v_call: TRBV7-9; cdr3_aa: CASSADGNEQFF; cdr3_nt: TGTGCCAGCAGCGCTGACGGCAATGAGCAGTTCTTC
clone_size: .; d_call: TRBD2; j_call: TRBJ2-7; v_call: TRBV6-2/TRBV6-3; cdr3_aa: CASIPQTAGVVFEQYF; cdr3_nt: TGTGCCAGCATTCCACAGACAGCGGGAGTAGTATTTGAGCAGTACTTC
clone_size: few; d_call: TRBD2; j_call: TRBJ2-3; v_call: TRBV7-8; cdr3_aa: CASSPSTSLGTDTQYF; cdr3_nt: TGTGCCAGCAGCCCATCGACTAGCTTGGGCACAGATACGCAGTATTTT
clone_size: many; d_call: .; j_call: TRBJ2-3; v_call: TRBV10-3; cdr3_aa: CAISEYGTLDTQYF; cdr3_nt: TGTGCCATCAGTGAGTACGGGACTCTCGATACGCAGTATTTT